What follows are 3 T cell receptor beta chains derived from one specimen sequenced in a study of response to subunit inactivated influenza vaccine (dated by TCRdb to the late 2010s). Library creation used RT-PCR. Sequencing instrument: Illumina HiSeq 2500. TCRdb reran the public reads through fastp at Q25 and MiXCR, keeping productive beta chains. CDR3 protein duplicates are merged, each entry listing the most common genes and DNA. This sample is represented by hundreds of thousands of distinct CDR3 sequences; 11% of them were singletons. About 11% of the sample is in the top ten clones. The same specimen was also included in a second study, on T cells expressing NK-cell markers. According to the second study: 5'RACE template switching, by which a universal primer site and unique molecular identifiers were added, was used to make TCR beta cDNA libraries.

The sample consisted of PBMCs from blood, taken on the day of vaccination. All receptors derive from a man aged 50 to 60 who received an inactivated influenza vaccine. Donor details come from another sample of the same person, matched by shared clones.

This clonotype turned up a few times. CDR3 sequence reads: CASSQGRGQETQYF. The CDR3 coding sequence is TGTGCCAGCTCACAGGGCAGGGGCCAAGAGACCCAGTACTTC. The rearrangement joins TRBV18 to TRBJ2-5; D might be TRBD1 (6 bases). CDR1 and CDR2 (germline): KGHSH, LQKENI. CDR3 length: 14 residues. The V and J ends lost 4 bases and 1 base respectively, with 10 bases between them.

The chain employs TRBV6-2 or TRBV6-3 and TRBJ2-5; maybe TRBD1 (5 bases). Trimming stripped 2 bases from V and 4 bases from J, with 14 bases between. The CDR3 consists of 15 residues. Looked up from germline, CDR1 is MNHEY and CDR2 is SVGEGT. CDR3 nucleotides: TGTGCCAGCAGTTACGGGCAGGGATCTCCAGAGACCCAGTACTTC. Its protein product is CASSYGQGSPETQYF.

This clonotype was counted many times. V gene TRBV5-1 combines with J gene TRBJ2-1; the match to TRBD1 covers 10 bases. The CDR3 spans 15 residues. With V trimmed by 5 bases and J by 4 bases, 6 bases remained unmatched. Germline V gene lookup returns CDR1 SGHRS and CDR2 YFSETQ. The CDR3 loop reads CASSPGTGAYNEQFF. As DNA, the CDR3 is TGCGCCAGCAGTCCCGGGACAGGGGCTTACAATGAGCAGTTCTTC. Complete variable domain (other parts from reference TRBV5-1 and TRBJ2-1): KAGVTQTPRYLIKTRGQQVTLSCSPISGHRSVSWYQQTPGQGLQFLFEYFSETQRNKGNFPGRFSGRQFSNSRSEMNVSTLELGDSALYLCASSPGTGAYNEQFFGPGTRLTVL.